One T cell receptor (beta chain) is described in this entry. Its antigen is unidentified. This CDR3 has 13 residues. Germline CDR1 reads KGHSH; CDR2 reads LQKENI. The V end was cut by 4 bases, the J end by 6 bases, with 12 bases between. This sample was taken from a study of shared clonotypes between healthy human individuals. Findings of the study overall: Sharing of clonotypes among donors was expected to vary with sequencing depth.

The run depth of the assay was deep. Genomic DNA of each subset was evenly split across several immunoSEQ plates. Sequenced by immunoSEQ multiplex PCR; TCRdb stores in-frame clones only, minus some. The table includes some 1.4 million clones, around 95% detected once. The sample was naive CD4+ T cells sorted from blood. Subset given: CD45RA+ positively selected. The sequence came from a man younger than 40 in good health. This chain connects TRBV18 to TRBJ1-2; D might be TRBD1 (5 bases). Written as DNA, the CDR3 is TGTGCCAGCTCACTAAAGGACATTCATGGCTACACCTTC. This gives the protein CASSLKDIHGYTF.